The clone carrying this T cell receptor beta chain was detected only once. The data are from a study of blood T cell repertoires in COVID-19. About the study: Samples representing acute and convalescent COVID-19 were sourced from the United States, Italy and Spain. The cDNA or gDNA used as material had been derived from T cells, B-cell-depleted T cells, or PBMCs.

In the original processing: Reference gene primer amplification in the assay estimated nucleated cell counts. Assay: immunoSEQ multiplex PCR; the TCRdb copy retains only in-frame clones and omits some. The DNA was the basis for D and trimming; V, J and clone size are from that table. This sample has 30,000 to 50,000 clones, with 79% found just once. Trimming removed 0 bases from V and 7 bases from J, with 17 bases in between. The CDR3 runs to 15 residues. In germline, CDR1 is SGHRS, CDR2 YFSETQ. Sequenced sample: peripheral blood. The sequence derives from a man aged 65 to 79 with acute or convalescent COVID-19. The rearrangement links TRBV5-1 to TRBJ2-7, with D maybe TRBD1 (6 bases). CDR3 DNA: TGCGCCAGCAGCTTGGAAGGCAGGGGAAGGGGAGAGCAGTACTTC. Protein product: CASSLEGRGRGEQYF.